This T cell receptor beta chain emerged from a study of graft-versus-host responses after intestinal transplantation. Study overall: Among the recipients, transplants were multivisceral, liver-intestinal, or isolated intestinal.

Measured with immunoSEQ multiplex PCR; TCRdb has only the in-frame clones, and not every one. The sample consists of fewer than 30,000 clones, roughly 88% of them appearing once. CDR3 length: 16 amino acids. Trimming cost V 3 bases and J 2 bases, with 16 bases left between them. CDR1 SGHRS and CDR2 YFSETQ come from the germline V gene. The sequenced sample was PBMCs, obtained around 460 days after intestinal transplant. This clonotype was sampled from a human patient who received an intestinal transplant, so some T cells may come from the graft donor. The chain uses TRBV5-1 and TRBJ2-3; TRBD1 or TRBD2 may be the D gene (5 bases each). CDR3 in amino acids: CASSSTTGPYTDTQYF. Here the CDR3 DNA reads TGCGCCAGCAGCTCGACCACGGGACCCTACACAGATACGCAGTATTTT.